Listed below are T cell receptor beta chains from one sample, sequenced in a study of radiation and T cells in renal cell carcinoma. Only in-frame clones appear in the TCRdb table, and some are missing; sequencing was by immunoSEQ multiplex PCR. The sample holds around 120,000 clones; roughly four fifths are singletons and the top ten take approximately 2%. The source material was blood, sampled from a patient whose treatment included radiotherapy and nephrectomy. Receptor source: a woman aged 55-69 years with renal cell carcinoma. Each CDR3 is given with its conserved first and last residue. D genes are given only for firm matches. Size tells how often a clone was seen (once, few, many) or the class of an expanded clone, and some rows leave it out.

V gene,clone size,J gene,D gene,CDR3 length,CDR3 protein,CDR3 DNA
TRBV10-2,.,TRBJ2-7,TRBD2,14,CASTIAGGDYEQYF,TGCGCCAGCACAATAGCGGGAGGCGATTACGAGCAGTACTTC
TRBV28,.,TRBJ1-2,.,17,CASLGLSAGEINYGYTF,TGTGCCAGCCTCGGGTTATCCGCGGGCGAAATTAACTATGGCTACACCTTC
TRBV10-3,.,TRBJ1-4,TRBD1,15,CAISESGGNNEKLFF,TGTGCCATCAGTGAGTCAGGGGGCAATAATGAAAAACTGTTTTTT
TRBV10-3,.,TRBJ2-5,TRBD2,16,CAISEGVAGTQETQYF,TGTGCCATCAGTGAGGGGGTAGCGGGTACCCAAGAGACCCAGTACTTC
TRBV10-1,.,TRBJ1-1,.,13,CASSPKLNTEAFF,TGCGCCAGCAGTCCCAAGCTGAACACTGAAGCTTTCTTT
TRBV5-1,.,TRBJ2-7,.,15,CASSLEGRSSYEQYF,TGCGCCAGCAGCTTGGAGGGTCGCAGTTCCTACGAGCAGTACTTC
TRBV7-8,.,TRBJ2-5,.,17,CASSFGPRGTYQETQYF,TGTGCCAGCAGCTTTGGTCCCAGAGGGACGTACCAAGAGACCCAGTACTTC
TRBV4-1,.,TRBJ2-1,TRBD2,15,CASSHPGLASDEQFF,TGCGCCAGCAGCCACCCCGGACTAGCCTCGGATGAGCAGTTCTTC
TRBV6-5,once,TRBJ1-2,.,15,CASSYWQDSNYGYTF,TGTGCCAGCAGTTACTGGCAGGACTCTAACTATGGCTACACCTTC
TRBV5-1,.,TRBJ1-2,.,14,CASSPDNGVVEDTF,TGCGCCAGCAGCCCGGATAATGGGGTAGTTGAAGACACCTTC
TRBV19,few,TRBJ1-4,.,14,CASRGTSGHEKLFF,TGTGCCAGTAGGGGGACTTCGGGGCATGAAAAACTGTTTTTT
TRBV7-9,.,TRBJ1-4,.,15,CASSSFDSPNEKLFF,TGTGCCAGCAGCTCGTTTGACAGCCCTAATGAAAAACTGTTTTTT
TRBV4-2,once,TRBJ2-3,TRBD2,19,CASSQDPPTSGGVADTQYF,TGTGCCAGCAGCCAAGACCCCCCTACTAGCGGGGGGGTAGCGGATACGCAGTATTTT
TRBV4-1,.,TRBJ2-7,.,14,CASSSRQGSHEQYF,TGCGCCAGCAGCTCACGCCAGGGGTCCCACGAGCAGTACTTC
TRBV28,.,TRBJ2-3,TRBD1,15,CASSLRGQATDTQYF,TGTGCCAGCAGTTTAAGGGGGCAGGCCACAGATACGCAGTATTTT
TRBV2,once,TRBJ2-3,.,15,CASGWRVRATDTQYF,TGTGCCAGCGGTTGGAGGGTGAGGGCCACAGATACGCAGTATTTT
TRBV19,.,TRBJ2-5,TRBD2,15,CASRILAGAQETQYF,TGTGCCAGTAGAATACTAGCGGGAGCACAAGAGACCCAGTACTTC
TRBV4-1,few,TRBJ1-2,.,14,CASSQEPGTYGYTF,TGCGCCAGCAGCCAAGAACCAGGGACCTATGGCTACACCTTC
TRBV6-4,.,TRBJ2-5,.,13,CASSQGRQETQYF,TGTGCCAGCAGTCAAGGGCGTCAAGAGACCCAGTACTTC
TRBV9,.,TRBJ2-3,TRBD2,14,CASSPGLGTDTQYF,TGTGCCAGCAGCCCGGGACTAGGCACAGATACGCAGTATTTT
TRBV10-1,.,TRBJ2-3,TRBD2,15,CASSETSGSTDTQYF,TGCGCCAGCAGTGAGACTAGCGGTAGCACAGATACGCAGTATTTT
TRBV2,.,TRBJ1-1,.,15,CASTEGERMNTEAFF,TGTGCCAGCACAGAGGGGGAGAGAATGAACACTGAAGCTTTCTTT
TRBV28,.,TRBJ2-3,.,14,CASKRDWSTDTQYF,TGTGCCAGCAAACGGGACTGGAGCACAGATACGCAGTATTTT
TRBV5-4,.,TRBJ1-1,TRBD1,15,CASRQNSGGGAEAFF,TGTGCCAGCAGACAGAATTCAGGGGGTGGGGCTGAAGCTTTCTTT
TRBV7-2,.,TRBJ1-5,TRBD1,13,CASSSDRAQPQHF,TGTGCCAGCAGCTCGGACAGGGCTCAGCCCCAGCATTTT
TRBV6-5,.,TRBJ1-2,.,12,CASRSTGSGYTF,TGTGCCAGCCGGAGCACGGGAAGTGGCTACACCTTC
TRBV9,.,TRBJ2-2,.,16,CASSATNGPGTGELFF,TGTGCCAGCAGCGCGACCAACGGACCTGGCACCGGGGAGCTGTTTTTT
TRBV5-1,.,TRBJ2-2,TRBD1,14,CASSLRQGDGELFF,TGCGCCAGCAGCTTACGGCAGGGGGACGGGGAGCTGTTTTTT
TRBV9,.,TRBJ2-2,.,14,CASRLQENTGELFF,TGTGCCAGCAGACTACAGGAGAACACCGGGGAGCTGTTTTTT
TRBV19,.,TRBJ2-6,.,15,CASSISVRRANVLTF,TGTGCCAGTAGTATCTCCGTCCGTAGGGCCAACGTCCTGACTTTC
TRBV7-2,.,TRBJ1-2,.,13,CASSKTGEYGYTF,TGTGCCAGCAGCAAGACCGGGGAGTATGGCTACACCTTC
TRBV9,once,TRBJ2-1,TRBD2,14,CASSVLGLAYEQFF,TGTGCCAGCAGCGTATTGGGACTAGCGTATGAGCAGTTCTTC
TRBV5-1,.,TRBJ1-5,.,15,CASSLDVGSGQPQHF,TGCGCCAGCAGCTTGGATGTCGGTTCGGGGCAGCCCCAGCATTTT
TRBV9,.,TRBJ2-5,.,13,CASSVRPQETQYF,TGTGCCAGCAGCGTACGGCCACAAGAGACCCAGTACTTC
TRBV11-3,once,TRBJ2-2,.,12,CASSPGAGELFF,TGTGCCAGCAGCCCCGGGGCCGGGGAGCTGTTTTTT
TRBV27,.,TRBJ2-7,.,16,CASSLNLASVSYEQYF,TGTGCCAGCAGTCTAAACTTAGCGAGTGTCTCCTACGAGCAGTACTTC
TRBV6-6,.,TRBJ1-1,.,13,CASSYAGNTEAFF,TGTGCCAGCAGTTATGCGGGGAACACTGAAGCTTTCTTT
TRBV28,.,TRBJ1-6,.,16,CASSLKEDTTVVPLHF,TGTGCCAGCAGTTTAAAAGAGGACACTACAGTGGTCCCCCTCCACTTT
TRBV10-3,.,TRBJ1-2,TRBD1,15,CAISGDTGGSFGYTF,TGTGCCATCAGTGGGGACACAGGGGGCAGTTTTGGCTACACCTTC
TRBV27,.,TRBJ1-2,TRBD1,14,CASKMAGGVYGYTF,TGTGCCAGCAAAATGGCAGGGGGCGTCTATGGCTACACCTTC